The TCR beta chain described here comes from a study of healthy donors' naive CD4 and CD8 T cells. The V gene's germline CDR1 is SQVTM and CDR2 ANQGSEA. V lost 3 bases to trimming and J lost 5 bases, with 13 bases between them. The CDR3 consists of 13 residues. This clonotype was detected a few times. TCR libraries were built from about 500 ng of total RNA by linear amplification. TCRdb fed the reads into MiXCR, producing one record per CDR3 protein. This table holds some 190,000 distinct CDR3 sequences, around 70% found once. The rearrangement joins TRBV29-1 to TRBJ2-5; D unclear. This receptor was obtained from a pool of human donors in good health; the sample pools cells from several healthy donors. The sequencing sample was made of naive CD4+ and CD8+ T cells sorted from blood, pooled from several donors. The CDR3 protein is CSVDVGSGETQYF. The CDR3 nucleotides are TGCAGCGTTGATGTAGGGTCCGGCGAGACCCAGTACTTC. Complete variable domain (other parts from reference TRBV29-1 and TRBJ2-5): SAVISQKPSRDICQRGTSLTIQCQVDSQVTMMFWYRQQPGQSLTLIATANQGSEATYESGFVIDKFPISRPNLTFSTLTVSNMSPEDSSIYLCSVDVGSGETQYFGPGTRLLVL.